The rows below give T cell receptor beta chains drawn from one sample of a study of Tregs in tolerant kidney transplant recipients. Data came from immunoSEQ multiplex PCR; TCRdb stores just in-frame clones and leaves some out. The sample lists roughly 86,000 clones, 90% to 95% seen once, with roughly 1.7% in the top ten. The sequencing used CD4+ T cells from blood (PBMCs), collected 12 months after the transplant. These receptors were obtained from a human patient who received a combined kidney and bone marrow transplant. Some of the T cells may derive from the graft donor. CDR3s include the opening cysteine and the closing phenylalanine or tryptophan. The D gene is left open where the match is weak. Clone size is shown for a subset of rows, as once, few, many or a class of expanded clone.

cdr3_nt: TGTGCCAGCTCACCACGACAGGGGCACTATGCAACTAATGAAAAACTGTTTTTT
cdr3_aa: CASSPRQGHYATNEKLFF
v_call: TRBV18
clone_size: -
j_call: TRBJ1-4
d_call: TRBD1

cdr3_nt: TGTGCCTGGAGTGGTTTGGCGGACTGGGGATTAGGTGAAAAACTGTTTTTT
cdr3_aa: CAWSGLADWGLGEKLFF
v_call: TRBV30
clone_size: -
j_call: TRBJ1-4
d_call: -

cdr3_nt: TGCGCCAGGTGGGACAGTGCCAGCTACGAGCAGTACTTC
cdr3_aa: CARWDSASYEQYF
v_call: TRBV10-1
clone_size: -
j_call: TRBJ2-7
d_call: TRBD1

cdr3_nt: TGTGCCAGCAGCCAAGATTCAGTAGCGGGGGCCTACGAGCAGTACTTC
cdr3_aa: CASSQDSVAGAYEQYF
v_call: TRBV4-2
clone_size: -
j_call: TRBJ2-7
d_call: TRBD2

cdr3_nt: TGCGCCAGCAGCCAGCTGGGCACCCCCAATGAGCAGTTCTTC
cdr3_aa: CASSQLGTPNEQFF
v_call: TRBV4-3
clone_size: -
j_call: TRBJ2-1
d_call: -

cdr3_nt: TGTGCCAGCAGCCTCCATGACGGGTTGCTTGTTGAGCAGTTCTTC
cdr3_aa: CASSLHDGLLVEQFF
v_call: TRBV14
clone_size: -
j_call: TRBJ2-1
d_call: -

cdr3_nt: TGTGCCAGCAGCTTGTCTGTCGGGGGGTCGAGTGAGCAGTTCTTC
cdr3_aa: CASSLSVGGSSEQFF
v_call: TRBV13
clone_size: -
j_call: TRBJ2-1
d_call: TRBD2

cdr3_nt: TGCGCCAGCAGCTTGGGTCAGGGGGGCATTCAGTACTTC
cdr3_aa: CASSLGQGGIQYF
v_call: TRBV5-1
clone_size: -
j_call: TRBJ2-4
d_call: -

cdr3_nt: TGTGCCAGTAGGGACAGACCCAACTATGGCTACACCTTC
cdr3_aa: CASRDRPNYGYTF
v_call: TRBV19
clone_size: once
j_call: TRBJ1-2
d_call: -

cdr3_nt: TGCAGTGCTTACGGGACAGAGGAAGCTTTCTTT
cdr3_aa: CSAYGTEEAFF
v_call: TRBV20-1
clone_size: -
j_call: TRBJ1-1
d_call: TRBD1

cdr3_nt: TGTGCCAGCAGCGTCAGTGCCCTGAGGGCAGATATTAACTATGGCTACACCTTC
cdr3_aa: CASSVSALRADINYGYTF
v_call: TRBV9
clone_size: once
j_call: TRBJ1-2
d_call: -

cdr3_nt: TGTGCCAGCAGCGTTGGCGGGGGCAGGTACGAGCAGTACTTC
cdr3_aa: CASSVGGGRYEQYF
v_call: TRBV9
clone_size: -
j_call: TRBJ2-7
d_call: -

cdr3_nt: TGCGCCAGCAGCTTCGGACAGATTGGCTACGAGCAGTACTTC
cdr3_aa: CASSFGQIGYEQYF
v_call: TRBV5-1
clone_size: -
j_call: TRBJ2-7
d_call: -

cdr3_nt: TGTGCCAGCAGTCACGGACTAGCGGGAGCAGGAGAGACCCAGTACTTC
cdr3_aa: CASSHGLAGAGETQYF
v_call: TRBV6-6
clone_size: once
j_call: TRBJ2-5
d_call: TRBD2

cdr3_nt: TGCGCCAGCAGCCAAGAAGGGGACAGGAATTCCCCCCTCCACTTT
cdr3_aa: CASSQEGDRNSPLHF
v_call: TRBV4-3
clone_size: -
j_call: TRBJ1-6
d_call: TRBD1

cdr3_nt: TGTGCCAGCAGCCCCGGACAGGACAATGAGCAGTTCTTC
cdr3_aa: CASSPGQDNEQFF
v_call: TRBV7-7
clone_size: -
j_call: TRBJ2-1
d_call: TRBD1

cdr3_nt: TGTGCCAGCCTCGGTCGAGGAAATACTGGGGCCAACGTCCTGACTTTC
cdr3_aa: CASLGRGNTGANVLTF
v_call: TRBV6-6
clone_size: -
j_call: TRBJ2-6
d_call: -

cdr3_nt: TGTGCCAGCAGTTTATTGCCAGGGCCCCTCTATGGCTACACCTTC
cdr3_aa: CASSLLPGPLYGYTF
v_call: TRBV28
clone_size: -
j_call: TRBJ1-2
d_call: -

cdr3_nt: TGTGCCAGTCAAAAGGGGAACTATAATTCACCCCTCCACTTT
cdr3_aa: CASQKGNYNSPLHF
v_call: TRBV11-2
clone_size: once
j_call: TRBJ1-6
d_call: -

cdr3_nt: TGTGCCAGCAGCTTAGCGGGAGGGCCCACAGATACGCAGTATTTT
cdr3_aa: CASSLAGGPTDTQYF
v_call: TRBV5-6
clone_size: -
j_call: TRBJ2-3
d_call: TRBD2

cdr3_nt: TGTGCCAGCAGCTTAACCCCCGGGAGACATTACGAGCAGTACTTC
cdr3_aa: CASSLTPGRHYEQYF
v_call: TRBV7-2
clone_size: -
j_call: TRBJ2-7
d_call: -

cdr3_nt: TGTGCCAGCAGCGTAGACAGTGCCTACTCCTACGAGCAGTACTTC
cdr3_aa: CASSVDSAYSYEQYF
v_call: TRBV9
clone_size: -
j_call: TRBJ2-7
d_call: -

cdr3_nt: TGTGCCAGCAGCTCCCGGGGAACGGTTAATGAGCAGTTCTTC
cdr3_aa: CASSSRGTVNEQFF
v_call: TRBV7-3
clone_size: -
j_call: TRBJ2-1
d_call: -

cdr3_nt: TGTGCCACCAGCAGAGAAGGGGGAACCCACTCCTACGAGCAGTACTTC
cdr3_aa: CATSREGGTHSYEQYF
v_call: TRBV15
clone_size: -
j_call: TRBJ2-7
d_call: -

cdr3_nt: TGCGCCAGCAGCGAAGACAGGGGTAACACTGAAGCTTTCTTT
cdr3_aa: CASSEDRGNTEAFF
v_call: TRBV5-1
clone_size: -
j_call: TRBJ1-1
d_call: TRBD1

cdr3_nt: TGCGCCAGCAGCTTGCATGTGACTAACTCCAAAAACATTCAGTACTTC
cdr3_aa: CASSLHVTNSKNIQYF
v_call: TRBV5-1
clone_size: -
j_call: TRBJ2-4
d_call: -

cdr3_nt: TGCGCCAGCAGTGAGTTCGGACTAGCGGGAGCCACAGATACGCAGTATTTT
cdr3_aa: CASSEFGLAGATDTQYF
v_call: TRBV10-1
clone_size: once
j_call: TRBJ2-3
d_call: TRBD2

cdr3_nt: TGCGCCAGCAGCCCAGGCACGGCCGTACCTTACGAGCAGTACTTC
cdr3_aa: CASSPGTAVPYEQYF
v_call: TRBV5-1
clone_size: -
j_call: TRBJ2-7
d_call: -

cdr3_nt: TGCGCCAGCAGCGGAACCTCAGGGATCGAGACCCAGTACTTC
cdr3_aa: CASSGTSGIETQYF
v_call: TRBV5-1
clone_size: -
j_call: TRBJ2-5
d_call: -

cdr3_nt: TGTGCCAGCAGCTTAGAGGGGGGGACAGGACTACCGGGTGGCTACACCTTC
cdr3_aa: CASSLEGGTGLPGGYTF
v_call: TRBV7-8
clone_size: -
j_call: TRBJ1-2
d_call: TRBD1

cdr3_nt: TGCGCCAGCAGCCTAGGGACTAGCGGGAGAAATTTTTACAATGAGCAGTTCTTC
cdr3_aa: CASSLGTSGRNFYNEQFF
v_call: TRBV5-1
clone_size: -
j_call: TRBJ2-1
d_call: TRBD2

cdr3_nt: TGCGCCAGCAGCTCGGACAGGCCAACTAATGAAAAACTGTTTTTT
cdr3_aa: CASSSDRPTNEKLFF
v_call: TRBV5-1
clone_size: -
j_call: TRBJ1-4
d_call: TRBD1

cdr3_nt: TGCGCCAGCCAGTTGACAGAGATCACCGGGGAGCTGTTTTTT
cdr3_aa: CASQLTEITGELFF
v_call: TRBV4-1
clone_size: -
j_call: TRBJ2-2
d_call: -

cdr3_nt: TGTGCCAGCACCAAGGAGGGGGCGACCGGGGAGCTGTTTTTT
cdr3_aa: CASTKEGATGELFF
v_call: TRBV5-4
clone_size: -
j_call: TRBJ2-2
d_call: -

cdr3_nt: TGTGCCAGTAGTTTCGCGACAGGTAGCTACACCTTC
cdr3_aa: CASSFATGSYTF
v_call: TRBV19
clone_size: -
j_call: TRBJ1-2
d_call: -

cdr3_nt: TGTGCCAGCAGCTTATCACTAGAAAAGCCCCAGCATTTT
cdr3_aa: CASSLSLEKPQHF
v_call: TRBV5-5
clone_size: -
j_call: TRBJ1-5
d_call: -

cdr3_nt: TGTGCCAGCAGCCCAAACGCCAGGTCCGACTCTGGAAACACCATATATTTT
cdr3_aa: CASSPNARSDSGNTIYF
v_call: TRBV4-2
clone_size: -
j_call: TRBJ1-3
d_call: -

cdr3_nt: TGTGCCAGCAGCTTAGATACGCCGGGGGCCTACAATGAGCAGTTCTTC
cdr3_aa: CASSLDTPGAYNEQFF
v_call: TRBV11-3
clone_size: -
j_call: TRBJ2-1
d_call: -

cdr3_nt: TGTGCCAGTAGTACCCGGGACAGCCACTACGAGCAGTACTTC
cdr3_aa: CASSTRDSHYEQYF
v_call: TRBV19
clone_size: -
j_call: TRBJ2-7
d_call: TRBD1

cdr3_nt: TGTGCCAGCAGTTACGTTCCCCGGGCCTACAATGAGCAGTTCTTC
cdr3_aa: CASSYVPRAYNEQFF
v_call: TRBV6-5
clone_size: -
j_call: TRBJ2-1
d_call: -

cdr3_nt: TGCGCCAGCAGCTTGGCAGGGTACTATGGCTACACCTTC
cdr3_aa: CASSLAGYYGYTF
v_call: TRBV5-1
clone_size: few
j_call: TRBJ1-2
d_call: -

cdr3_nt: TGTGCCAGCCGGACTGGACTAGCGGGGAATGAGCAGTTCTTC
cdr3_aa: CASRTGLAGNEQFF
v_call: TRBV2
clone_size: -
j_call: TRBJ2-1
d_call: TRBD2

cdr3_nt: TGTGCCAGCAGCTTTATGCTCGGGGGACCCAAGTATGGTGAGCAGTTCTTC
cdr3_aa: CASSFMLGGPKYGEQFF
v_call: TRBV5-4
clone_size: -
j_call: TRBJ2-1
d_call: -

cdr3_nt: TGTGCCAGCTCACCTTTGAGGGACTTGAACACTGAAGCTTTCTTT
cdr3_aa: CASSPLRDLNTEAFF
v_call: TRBV18
clone_size: -
j_call: TRBJ1-1
d_call: -

cdr3_nt: TGTGCCAGCAGCTTATCCAGCGGCTACGAGCAGTACTTC
cdr3_aa: CASSLSSGYEQYF
v_call: TRBV7-9
clone_size: -
j_call: TRBJ2-7
d_call: -

cdr3_nt: TGTGCCAGCAGCTTGCAGTTCACAGATACGCAGTATTTT
cdr3_aa: CASSLQFTDTQYF
v_call: TRBV5-4
clone_size: -
j_call: TRBJ2-3
d_call: -

cdr3_nt: TGTGCCAGCAGAATGACGGGGGGGCAAGAGACCCAGTACTTC
cdr3_aa: CASRMTGGQETQYF
v_call: TRBV7-2
clone_size: -
j_call: TRBJ2-5
d_call: TRBD2

cdr3_nt: TGTGCCAGCTCACCCGGGAGGGGCAATGAGCAGTTCTTC
cdr3_aa: CASSPGRGNEQFF
v_call: TRBV18
clone_size: -
j_call: TRBJ2-1
d_call: TRBD2

cdr3_nt: TGTGCCATCAGTGAACCTAGCGGCCAAGAGACCCAGTACTTC
cdr3_aa: CAISEPSGQETQYF
v_call: TRBV10-3
clone_size: -
j_call: TRBJ2-5
d_call: TRBD2

cdr3_nt: TGTGCCAGCAGTGAAGCGGACTTGGGTACCCAGTACTTC
cdr3_aa: CASSEADLGTQYF
v_call: TRBV2
clone_size: few
j_call: TRBJ2-5
d_call: -

cdr3_nt: TGTGCCAGCAGTATGCCCGGGACTAGCAGATTCACAGATACGCAGTATTTT
cdr3_aa: CASSMPGTSRFTDTQYF
v_call: TRBV27
clone_size: -
j_call: TRBJ2-3
d_call: TRBD2

cdr3_nt: TGCGCCAGCAGCTCGAGACAGGGGTTGGAGACCCAGTACTTC
cdr3_aa: CASSSRQGLETQYF
v_call: TRBV5-1
clone_size: -
j_call: TRBJ2-5
d_call: TRBD1

cdr3_nt: TGTGCCAGCAGCTCAGCGGGAGGAAGGGCCAATGAGCAGTTCTTC
cdr3_aa: CASSSAGGRANEQFF
v_call: TRBV7-3
clone_size: -
j_call: TRBJ2-1
d_call: TRBD2

cdr3_nt: TGTGCCAGCAGGGGACTAGCGGGGGGAGGTACGCAGTATTTT
cdr3_aa: CASRGLAGGGTQYF
v_call: TRBV6-6
clone_size: -
j_call: TRBJ2-3
d_call: TRBD2

cdr3_nt: TGCGCCAGCAGCCGACAGGGAGTAGGTGCCGAGCAGTACTTC
cdr3_aa: CASSRQGVGAEQYF
v_call: TRBV5-1
clone_size: -
j_call: TRBJ2-7
d_call: TRBD1

cdr3_nt: TGTGCCAGCAGCTTGGTTCGGGGATTAAACACCTTC
cdr3_aa: CASSLVRGLNTF
v_call: TRBV5-5
clone_size: -
j_call: TRBJ1-2
d_call: -

cdr3_nt: TGTGCCAGCAGTCGCTGGGACAGGGTAAGATCTGAAGCTTTCTTT
cdr3_aa: CASSRWDRVRSEAFF
v_call: TRBV28
clone_size: -
j_call: TRBJ1-1
d_call: TRBD1

cdr3_nt: TGTGCCAGCAGTGACTGGCGGCAGGGGATGACAGATACGCAGTATTTT
cdr3_aa: CASSDWRQGMTDTQYF
v_call: TRBV25-1
clone_size: -
j_call: TRBJ2-3
d_call: -

cdr3_nt: TGTGCCAGCAGCCCTCAACGGACAGTCCCAATCTCAGTCTACACCTTC
cdr3_aa: CASSPQRTVPISVYTF
v_call: TRBV7-8
clone_size: -
j_call: TRBJ1-2
d_call: -